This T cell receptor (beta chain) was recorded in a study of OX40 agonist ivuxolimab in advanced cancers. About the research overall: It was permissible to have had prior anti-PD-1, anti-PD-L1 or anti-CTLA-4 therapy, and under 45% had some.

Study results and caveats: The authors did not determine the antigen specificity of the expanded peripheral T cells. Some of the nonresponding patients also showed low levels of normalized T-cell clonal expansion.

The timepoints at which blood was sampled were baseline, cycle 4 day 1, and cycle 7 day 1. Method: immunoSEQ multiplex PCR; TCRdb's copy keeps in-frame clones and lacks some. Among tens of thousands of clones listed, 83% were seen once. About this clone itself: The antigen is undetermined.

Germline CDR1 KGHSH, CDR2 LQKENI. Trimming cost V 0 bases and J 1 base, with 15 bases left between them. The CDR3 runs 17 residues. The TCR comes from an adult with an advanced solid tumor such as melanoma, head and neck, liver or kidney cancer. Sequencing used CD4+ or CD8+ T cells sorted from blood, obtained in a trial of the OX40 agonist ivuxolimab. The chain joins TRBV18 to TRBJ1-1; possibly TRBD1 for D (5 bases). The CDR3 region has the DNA TGTGCCAGCTCACCACCTACTCAGGGCGCAGGGAACACTGAAGCTTTCTTT. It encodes CASSPPTQGAGNTEAFF.